These T cell receptor beta chains were read from a single sample in a study of cytomegalovirus exposure and HLA in healthy donors. Clones were read by immunoSEQ multiplex PCR, and TCRdb kept only the in-frame ones, dropping some. This table holds 150,000 or so clones, about 86% found once. The specimen sequenced was PBMCs. The receptors here all came from a human donor in good health. Both conserved end residues are part of each CDR3. A D gene is named only where the DNA matches it firmly. Part of the rows lack a size; the others show once, few, many or a class for expanded clones.

V,J,D,size,DNA,CDR3
TRBV4-1,TRBJ2-7,TRBD2,NA,TGCGCCAGCAGCCAGCCCAGAACTAGCGGGAGATTCTACGAGCAGTACTTC,CASSQPRTSGRFYEQYF
TRBV28,TRBJ2-7,NA,NA,TGTGCCAGCAGAATCCGGGACGAGCAGTACTTC,CASRIRDEQYF
TRBV5-6,TRBJ2-7,TRBD2,NA,TGTGCCAGCAGCTTACTAGCGACCCACGAGCAGTACTTC,CASSLLATHEQYF
TRBV9,TRBJ2-7,TRBD2,NA,TGTGCCAGCAGCGTCGGGACGGGGAGGGGATACGAGCAGTACTTC,CASSVGTGRGYEQYF
TRBV10-3,TRBJ2-7,NA,NA,TGTGCCATCAGTGAGTTAGCGGAATCCTACGAGCAGTACTTC,CAISELAESYEQYF
TRBV15,TRBJ2-5,NA,NA,TGTGCCACCAGCAGAGATCAGCGAGAGACCCAGTACTTC,CATSRDQRETQYF
TRBV19,TRBJ2-2,NA,NA,TGTGCCAGTAGCCCATGGCGGGCTCAGAACACCGGGGAGCTGTTTTTT,CASSPWRAQNTGELFF
TRBV7-9,TRBJ1-1,NA,few,TGTGCCAGCAGCTTAGCGGGTCCCGGGACTGAAGCTTTCTTT,CASSLAGPGTEAFF
TRBV7-9,TRBJ1-2,NA,few,TGTGCCAGCAGCCTAGGGGACACTGGCTACACCTTC,CASSLGDTGYTF
TRBV7-2,TRBJ2-3,NA,NA,TGTGCCAGCAGCCCCGTGACTAGTACAGATACGCAGTATTTT,CASSPVTSTDTQYF
TRBV27,TRBJ2-7,NA,NA,TGTGCCAGCAGTCCCGGGACTGCCTCTGGGGAGCAGTACTTC,CASSPGTASGEQYF
TRBV6-5,TRBJ2-3,NA,NA,TGTGCCAGCAGCCACCTAGACTCAGATACGCAGTATTTT,CASSHLDSDTQYF
TRBV9,TRBJ2-5,NA,NA,TGTGCCAGCAGCGTAGAAGAGCGGCCTTATGGTGAGACCCAGTACTTC,CASSVEERPYGETQYF
TRBV7-8,TRBJ1-5,NA,NA,TGTGCCAGCAGCTCCTCGGGGGTAGGGGAATTCAATCAGCCCCAGCATTTT,CASSSSGVGEFNQPQHF
TRBV29-1,TRBJ2-5,TRBD1,NA,TGCAGCGCAGGGGGCGTAGAGACCCAGTACTTC,CSAGGVETQYF
TRBV2,TRBJ1-6,TRBD1,NA,TGTGCCAGCAGCGAAAGACAGGGGAACTCACCCCTCCACTTT,CASSERQGNSPLHF
TRBV10-3,TRBJ2-3,TRBD2,NA,TGTGCCATCAGTGACCCCGCCGGGAGGGCCCCCACAGATACGCAGTATTTT,CAISDPAGRAPTDTQYF
TRBV6-1,TRBJ2-7,TRBD2,NA,TGTGCCAGCAGTGGGGTACTAGCGGTTTACGAGCAGTACTTC,CASSGVLAVYEQYF
TRBV19,TRBJ1-2,NA,NA,TGTGCCAGTAGTCAATACTTAACAGGGACCTATGGCTACACCTTC,CASSQYLTGTYGYTF
TRBV7-9,TRBJ1-2,TRBD1,NA,TGTGCCAGCAGCCCTCAGGGGGCTAATGGCTACACCTTC,CASSPQGANGYTF
TRBV12-5,TRBJ1-2,NA,NA,TGTGCTAGTGGTTTGGTACTCGGTGGTAGGGCTGGGGGCCTCTATGGCTACACCTTC,CASGLVLGGRAGGLYGYTF
TRBV5-6,TRBJ1-1,NA,NA,TGTGCCAGCAGCTTGGCCGGTCGGAGGCTCGGTCGGACTGAAGCTTTCTTT,CASSLAGRRLGRTEAFF
TRBV29-1,TRBJ1-2,NA,once,TGCAGCGTTGAATCGTTTCAGGACGGGGGGTATGGCTACACCTTC,CSVESFQDGGYGYTF
TRBV25-1,TRBJ1-1,TRBD1,NA,TGTGCCAGCAGTGGACGATCAACAGGGGGTTCTGAAGCTTTCTTT,CASSGRSTGGSEAFF
TRBV6-5,TRBJ2-7,NA,NA,TGTGCCAGCAGCCGCACACCTCAGGGCTACGAGCAGTACTTC,CASSRTPQGYEQYF
TRBV19,TRBJ1-2,NA,once,TGTGCCAGCCGACGAATTGAGACTGGATTTGGCTACACCTTC,CASRRIETGFGYTF
TRBV6-1,TRBJ1-5,NA,NA,TGTGCCAGCAGTGCTGGAGTTAGCAATCAGCCCCAGCATTTT,CASSAGVSNQPQHF
TRBV18,TRBJ1-4,TRBD1,NA,TGTGCCAGCTCACCGGTACAGGGGGAAAAACTGTTTTTT,CASSPVQGEKLFF
TRBV11-2,TRBJ2-1,NA,NA,TGTGCCAGCAGCTCGGGACTCGGGAGCTCCTACAATGAGCAGTTCTTC,CASSSGLGSSYNEQFF
TRBV15,TRBJ2-5,TRBD2,NA,TGTGCCACGATCGGGACTAGCGGGCCCCAAGAGACCCAGTACTTC,CATIGTSGPQETQYF
TRBV11-1,TRBJ2-1,TRBD1,many,TGTGCCAGCAGCCCAGGACAGGTCGCGTTAGGGGACAATGAGCAGTTCTTC,CASSPGQVALGDNEQFF